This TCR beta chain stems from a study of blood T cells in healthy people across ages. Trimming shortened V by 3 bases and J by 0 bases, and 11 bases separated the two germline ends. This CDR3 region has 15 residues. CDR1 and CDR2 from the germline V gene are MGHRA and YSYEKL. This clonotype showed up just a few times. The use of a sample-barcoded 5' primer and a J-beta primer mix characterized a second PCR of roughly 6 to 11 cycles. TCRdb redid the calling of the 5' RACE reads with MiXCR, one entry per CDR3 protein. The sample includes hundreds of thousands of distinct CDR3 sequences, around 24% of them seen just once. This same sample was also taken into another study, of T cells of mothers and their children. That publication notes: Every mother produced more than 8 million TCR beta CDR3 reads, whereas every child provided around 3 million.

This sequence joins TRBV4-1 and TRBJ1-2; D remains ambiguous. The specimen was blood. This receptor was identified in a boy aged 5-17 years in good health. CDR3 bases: TGCGCCAGCAGCCAGACGGCTCTATCTAACTATGGCTACACCTTC. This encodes CASSQTALSNYGYTF.